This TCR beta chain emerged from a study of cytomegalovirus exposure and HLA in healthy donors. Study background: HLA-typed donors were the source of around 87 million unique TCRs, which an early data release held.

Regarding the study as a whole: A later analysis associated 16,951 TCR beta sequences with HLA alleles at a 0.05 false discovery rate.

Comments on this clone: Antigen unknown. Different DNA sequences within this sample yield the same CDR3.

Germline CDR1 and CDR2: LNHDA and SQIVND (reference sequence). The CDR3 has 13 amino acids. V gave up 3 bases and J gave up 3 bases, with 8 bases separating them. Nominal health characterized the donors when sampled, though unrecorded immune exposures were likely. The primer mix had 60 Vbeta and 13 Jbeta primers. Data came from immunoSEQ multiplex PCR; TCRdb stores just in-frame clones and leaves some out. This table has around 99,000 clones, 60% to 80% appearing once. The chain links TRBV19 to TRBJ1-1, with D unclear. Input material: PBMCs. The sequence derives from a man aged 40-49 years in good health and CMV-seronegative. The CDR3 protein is CASSIRVDTEAFF. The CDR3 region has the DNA TGTGCCAGTAGTATCCGGGTAGACACTGAAGCTTTCTTT.